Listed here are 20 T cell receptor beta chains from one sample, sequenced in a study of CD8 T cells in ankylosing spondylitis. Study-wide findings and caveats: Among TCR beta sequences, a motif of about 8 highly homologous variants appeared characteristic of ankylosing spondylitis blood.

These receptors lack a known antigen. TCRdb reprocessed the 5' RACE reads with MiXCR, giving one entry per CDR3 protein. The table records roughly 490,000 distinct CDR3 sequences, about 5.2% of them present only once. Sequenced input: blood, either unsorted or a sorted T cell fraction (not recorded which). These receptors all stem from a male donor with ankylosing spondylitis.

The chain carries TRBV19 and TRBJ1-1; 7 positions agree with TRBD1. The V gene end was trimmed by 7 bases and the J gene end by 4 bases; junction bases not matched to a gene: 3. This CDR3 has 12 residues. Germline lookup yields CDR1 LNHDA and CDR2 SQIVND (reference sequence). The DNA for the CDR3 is TGTGCCAGTATAAGGGGGCCCACTGAAGCTTTCTTT. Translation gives CASIRGPTEAFF.

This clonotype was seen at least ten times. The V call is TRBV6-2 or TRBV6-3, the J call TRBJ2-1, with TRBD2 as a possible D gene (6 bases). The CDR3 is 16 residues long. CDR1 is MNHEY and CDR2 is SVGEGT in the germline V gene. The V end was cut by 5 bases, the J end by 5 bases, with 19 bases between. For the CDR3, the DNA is TGTGCCAGCAGTGCGATTACTAGCTCCCAAAACAATGAGCAGTTCTTC. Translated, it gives CASSAITSSQNNEQFF.

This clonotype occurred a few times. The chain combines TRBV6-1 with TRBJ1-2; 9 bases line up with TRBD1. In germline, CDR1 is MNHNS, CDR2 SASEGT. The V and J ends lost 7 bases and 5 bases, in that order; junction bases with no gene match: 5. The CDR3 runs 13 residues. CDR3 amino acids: CASMGDRGYGYTF. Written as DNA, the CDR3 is TGTGCCAGCATGGGTGACAGGGGGTATGGCTACACCTTC.

The CDR3 DNA reads as TGTGCCACCAGTGATGGGGGGACAGGGGTCAATGAGCAGTTCTTC. Amino acids: CATSDGGTGVNEQFF. The rearrangement joins TRBV24-1 to TRBJ2-1; TRBD1 matches 10 bases. CDR3 length: 15 residues. Trimming at V came to 3 bases and at J to 6 bases, leaving 4 bases not matched to a gene. Germline loops: CDR1 KGHDR, CDR2 SFDVKD.

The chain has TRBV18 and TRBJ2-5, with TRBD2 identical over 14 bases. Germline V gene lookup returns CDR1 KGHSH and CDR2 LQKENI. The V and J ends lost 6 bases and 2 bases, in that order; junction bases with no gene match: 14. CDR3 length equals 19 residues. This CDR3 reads CASSSTGTSGRGPQETQYF. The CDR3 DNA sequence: TGTGCCAGCTCCTCGACCGGGACTAGCGGGAGAGGCCCACAAGAGACCCAGTACTTC.

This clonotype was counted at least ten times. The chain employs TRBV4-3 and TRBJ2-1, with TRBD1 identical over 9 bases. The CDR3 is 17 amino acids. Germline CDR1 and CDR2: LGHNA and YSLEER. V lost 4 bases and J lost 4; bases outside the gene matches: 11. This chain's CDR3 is CASSRVPSDRGYNEQFF. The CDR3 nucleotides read TGCGCCAGCAGCCGGGTACCCTCGGACAGGGGTTACAATGAGCAGTTCTTC.

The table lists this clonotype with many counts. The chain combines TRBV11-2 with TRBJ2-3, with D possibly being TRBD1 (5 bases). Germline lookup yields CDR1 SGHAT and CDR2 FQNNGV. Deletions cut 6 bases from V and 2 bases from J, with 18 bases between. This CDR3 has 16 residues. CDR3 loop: CASRSLQDTITDTQYF. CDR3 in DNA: TGTGCCAGCAGATCTCTCCAGGACACCATCACAGATACGCAGTATTTT.

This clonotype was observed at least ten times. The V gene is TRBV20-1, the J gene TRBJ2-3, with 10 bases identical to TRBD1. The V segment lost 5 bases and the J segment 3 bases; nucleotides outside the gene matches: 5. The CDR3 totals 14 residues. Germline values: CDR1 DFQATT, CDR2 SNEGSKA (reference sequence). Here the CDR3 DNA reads TGCAGTGCTCCCGGGACAGGGGTTACAGATACGCAGTATTTT. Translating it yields CSAPGTGVTDTQYF.

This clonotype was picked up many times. Here the CDR3 reads CASSPGPSVGETQYF. CDR3 nucleotides: TGTGCCAGCAGCCCGGGACCCAGCGTGGGGGAGACCCAGTACTTC. J is TRBJ2-5 and V is TRBV28; D might be TRBD1 or TRBD2, each matching 5 bases. The CDR3 covers 15 residues. Per germline, CDR1 MDHEN and CDR2 SYDVKM. Deletions cut 6 bases from V and 5 bases from J, with 19 bases between.

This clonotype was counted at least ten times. The CDR3 spells CASSREGLSSYEQYF. The DNA for the CDR3 is TGCGCCAGCAGCCGGGAGGGTCTGAGCTCCTACGAGCAGTACTTC. The chain carries TRBV4-3 and TRBJ2-7; 7 bases are shared with TRBD2. J was trimmed by 0 bases and V by 4 bases; bases with no gene match: 6. The CDR3 spans 15 residues. Germline V gene sequence: CDR1 LGHNA, CDR2 YSLEER.

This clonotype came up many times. The CDR3, as DNA: TGCGCCAGCAGCCAAGATTCTACCGGTCAGCCCCAGCATTTT. It codes for CASSQDSTGQPQHF. The chain uses TRBV4-3 and TRBJ1-5; unclear D gene. CDR3 size: 14 residues. Germline lookup yields CDR1 LGHNA and CDR2 YSLEER. V was cut by 0 bases and J by 6 bases, with 9 bases left in between.

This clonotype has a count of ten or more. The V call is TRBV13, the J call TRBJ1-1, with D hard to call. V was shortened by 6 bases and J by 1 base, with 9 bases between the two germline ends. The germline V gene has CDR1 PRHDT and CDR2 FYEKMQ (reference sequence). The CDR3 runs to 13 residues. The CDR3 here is CASRVSRNTEAFF. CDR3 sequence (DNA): TGTGCCAGCAGAGTAAGCAGGAACACTGAAGCTTTCTTT.

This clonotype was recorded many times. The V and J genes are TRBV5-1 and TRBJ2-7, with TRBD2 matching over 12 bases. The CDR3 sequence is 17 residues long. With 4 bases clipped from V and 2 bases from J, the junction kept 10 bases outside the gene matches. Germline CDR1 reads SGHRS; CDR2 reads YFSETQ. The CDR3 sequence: CASSSGLAGTLAYEQYF. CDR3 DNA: TGCGCCAGCAGCAGCGGACTAGCGGGAACTTTAGCCTACGAGCAGTACTTC.

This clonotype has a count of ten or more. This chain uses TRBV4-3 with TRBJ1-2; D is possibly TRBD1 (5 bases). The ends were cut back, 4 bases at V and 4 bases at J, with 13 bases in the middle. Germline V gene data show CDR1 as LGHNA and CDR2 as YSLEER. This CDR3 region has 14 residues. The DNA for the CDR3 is TGCGCCAGCAGCCGGTCGTCAGGGAGCTATGGCTACACCTTC. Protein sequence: CASSRSSGSYGYTF.

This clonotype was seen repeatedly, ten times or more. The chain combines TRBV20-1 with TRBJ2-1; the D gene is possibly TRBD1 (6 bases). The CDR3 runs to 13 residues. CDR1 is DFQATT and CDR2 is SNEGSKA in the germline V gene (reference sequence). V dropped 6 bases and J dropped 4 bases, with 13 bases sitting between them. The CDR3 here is CSASPDRYNEQFF. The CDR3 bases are TGCAGTGCCTCCCCGGACAGATACAATGAGCAGTTCTTC.

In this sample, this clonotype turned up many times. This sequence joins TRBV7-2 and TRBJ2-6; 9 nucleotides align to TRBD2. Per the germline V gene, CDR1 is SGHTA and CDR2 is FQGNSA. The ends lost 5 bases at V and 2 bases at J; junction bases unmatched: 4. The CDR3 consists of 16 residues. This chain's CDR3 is CASSRSGRTGANVLTF. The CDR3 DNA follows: TGTGCCAGCAGCCGTAGCGGGAGAACTGGGGCCAACGTCCTGACTTTC.

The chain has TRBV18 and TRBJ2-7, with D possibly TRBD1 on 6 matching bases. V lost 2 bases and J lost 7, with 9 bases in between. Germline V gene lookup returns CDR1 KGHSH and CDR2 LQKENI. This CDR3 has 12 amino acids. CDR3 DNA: TGTGCCAGCTCACCAAACAGGGAAGAGCAGTACTTC. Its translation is CASSPNREEQYF.

The CDR3 nucleotides read TGCGCCAGCAGCCAACGTATCGCAGATACGCAGTATTTT. This translates into CASSQRIADTQYF. This sequence joins TRBV4-3 and TRBJ2-3, with no clear D. Germline V gives CDR1 LGHNA, CDR2 YSLEER. V shed 2 bases and J shed 4 bases, with 7 bases lying between them. CDR3 length: 13 residues.

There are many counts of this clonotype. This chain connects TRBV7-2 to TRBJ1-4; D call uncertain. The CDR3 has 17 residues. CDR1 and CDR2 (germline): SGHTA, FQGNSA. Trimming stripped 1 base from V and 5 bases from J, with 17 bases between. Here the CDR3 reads CASSLVKLLGRNEKLFF. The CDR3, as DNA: TGTGCCAGCAGCTTAGTCAAACTTTTGGGGAGGAATGAAAAACTGTTTTTT.

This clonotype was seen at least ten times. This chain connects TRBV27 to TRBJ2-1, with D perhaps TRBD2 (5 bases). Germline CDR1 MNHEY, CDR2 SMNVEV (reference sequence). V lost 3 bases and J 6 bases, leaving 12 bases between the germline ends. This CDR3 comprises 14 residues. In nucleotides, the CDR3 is TGTGCCAGCAGTTTGGGGAGTTTTGCCAATGAGCAGTTCTTC. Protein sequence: CASSLGSFANEQFF.